One T cell receptor beta chain is described in this entry. The data were taken from a study of follicular helper T cells after annual influenza vaccination. Time point in this sample: 2013-2014 season, 7 days after vaccination. CDR1 and CDR2 from the germline V gene are MNHNY and SVGAGI (reference sequence). There are 15 residues in the CDR3. The V and J ends lost 7 bases and 5 bases respectively, with 17 bases between them. Profiling relied on immunoSEQ multiplex PCR, and the TCRdb table lists in-frame clones only, not all of them. The sample has a few thousand clones; around nine tenths are singletons.

Sequencing was performed on CXCR5+ CD38- circulating T follicular helper cells from blood, taken 7 days after influenza vaccination. Described subset: circulating Tfh, non-naive CD4+CXCR5+PD-1+ (ICOS+CD38+ or ICOS-CD38-). This TCR came from an adult who received the influenza vaccine. The chain links TRBV6-6 to TRBJ2-2, with a weak D call TRBD2 (7 bases). CDR3 in amino acids: CASNLGGARTGELFF. CDR3 DNA: TGTGCCAGCAACCTGGGGGGGGCAAGGACCGGGGAGCTGTTTTTT.